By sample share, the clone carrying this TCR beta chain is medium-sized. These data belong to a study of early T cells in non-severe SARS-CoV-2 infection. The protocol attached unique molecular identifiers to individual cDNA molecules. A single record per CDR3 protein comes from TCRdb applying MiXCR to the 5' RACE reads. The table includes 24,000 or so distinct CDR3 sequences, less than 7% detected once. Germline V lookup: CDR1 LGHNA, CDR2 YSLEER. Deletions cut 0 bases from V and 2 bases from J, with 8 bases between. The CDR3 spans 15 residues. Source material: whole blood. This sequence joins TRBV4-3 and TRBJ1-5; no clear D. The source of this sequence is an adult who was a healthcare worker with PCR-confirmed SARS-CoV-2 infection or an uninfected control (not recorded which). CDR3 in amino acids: CASSQDGYRNQPQHF. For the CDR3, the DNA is TGCGCCAGCAGCCAAGACGGGTATCGCAATCAGCCCCAGCATTTT.